These 3 T cell receptor beta chains were sequenced from one sample in a study of T-cell reconstitution after alpha-beta-depleted transplantation in children. The library targeted TCRbeta and was prepared with unique molecular identifiers. TCRdb re-called the PCR reads through MiXCR, storing one row per CDR3 protein. Of hundreds of thousands of distinct CDR3 sequences in the sample, 10% to 15% were seen once. Specimen: PBMCs, mostly from graft donor cells, collected 360 days after TCRalphabeta/CD19-depleted stem cell transplant. These receptors were taken from a male patient aged 10 to 17 who had a stem cell transplant for acute myeloid leukemia, so the T cells may come from the graft donor.

The rearrangement joins TRBV28 to TRBJ2-3, with a weak D call TRBD2 (6 bases). CDR1 is MDHEN and CDR2 is SYDVKM in the germline V gene. Trimming removed 2 bases at V and 5 bases at J, with 8 bases between. The CDR3 loop spans 13 amino acids. The CDR3 sequence is CASSLPGVDTQYF. In DNA form, the CDR3 reads TGTGCCAGCAGTTTACCGGGAGTAGATACGCAGTATTTT.

The chain uses TRBV7-3 and TRBJ1-4, with no clear D. This CDR3 spans 13 amino acids. The germline CDR1 and CDR2 sequences are SGHTA and FQGTGA. The V and J ends lost 6 bases and 3 bases respectively, with 8 bases between them. CDR3 protein: CASSSRPNEKLFF. The DNA for the CDR3 is TGTGCCAGCAGTTCCCGTCCTAATGAAAAACTGTTTTTT.

This clonotype was seen repeatedly, ten times or more. The chain combines TRBV27 with TRBJ2-4, with unresolved D. The CDR3 totals 15 residues. CDR1 and CDR2 (germline): MNHEY, SMNVEV (reference sequence). V was trimmed by 4 bases and J by 0 bases, leaving 10 bases between them. CDR3 bases: TGTGCCAGCAGTTCCTTACCGCTAGCCAAAAACATTCAGTACTTC. This gives the protein CASSSLPLAKNIQYF.